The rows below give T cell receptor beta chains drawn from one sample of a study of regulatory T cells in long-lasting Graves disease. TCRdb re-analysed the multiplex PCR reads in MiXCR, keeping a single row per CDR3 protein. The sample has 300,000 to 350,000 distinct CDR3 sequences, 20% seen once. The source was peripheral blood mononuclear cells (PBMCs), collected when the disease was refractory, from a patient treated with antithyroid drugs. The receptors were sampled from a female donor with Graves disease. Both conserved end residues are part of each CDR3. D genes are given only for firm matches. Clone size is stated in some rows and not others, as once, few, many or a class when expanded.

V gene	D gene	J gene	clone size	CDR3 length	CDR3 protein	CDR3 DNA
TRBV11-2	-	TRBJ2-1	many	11	CASSLVWEQFF	TGTGCCAGCAGCTTAGTTTGGGAGCAGTTCTTC
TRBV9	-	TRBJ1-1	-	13	CASADEGDTEAFF	TGTGCCAGCGCAGATGAGGGGGACACTGAAGCTTTCTTT
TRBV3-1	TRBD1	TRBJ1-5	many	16	CASSPTGRGYNQPQHF	TGTGCCAGCAGCCCTACCGGCAGGGGGTACAATCAGCCCCAGCATTTT
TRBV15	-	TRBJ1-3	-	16	CATSRDRTLSGNTIYF	TGTGCCACCAGCAGAGATCGCACGCTATCTGGAAACACCATATATTTT
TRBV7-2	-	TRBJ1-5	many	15	CASSLGGVYGQPQHF	TGTGCCAGCAGCTTAGGGGGGGTATACGGCCAGCCCCAGCATTTT
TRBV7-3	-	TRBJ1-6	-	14	CASSLKGGVSPLHF	TGTGCCAGCAGCTTAAAGGGGGGGGTTTCACCCCTCCACTTT
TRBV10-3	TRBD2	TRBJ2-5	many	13	CAISVSGGETQYF	TGTGCCATCAGTGTGAGCGGGGGAGAGACCCAGTACTTC
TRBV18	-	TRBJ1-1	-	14	CASSPGSRRAEAFF	TGTGCCAGCTCACCGGGTTCGCGGAGGGCTGAAGCTTTCTTT
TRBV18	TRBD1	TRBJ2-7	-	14	CASSPGDRVDEQYF	TGTGCCAGCTCACCTGGGGACAGGGTGGACGAGCAGTACTTC
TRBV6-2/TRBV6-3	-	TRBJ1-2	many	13	CASSYDGHYGYTF	TGTGCCAGCAGTTATGACGGGCACTATGGCTACACCTTC
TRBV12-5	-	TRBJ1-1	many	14	CASGLALSGTEAFF	TGTGCTAGTGGTTTGGCCCTTAGCGGTACTGAAGCTTTCTTT
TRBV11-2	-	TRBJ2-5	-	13	CASSFVNQETQYF	TGTGCCAGCAGCTTTGTCAACCAAGAGACCCAGTACTTC
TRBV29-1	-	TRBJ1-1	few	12	CSVEQVNTEAFF	TGCAGCGTGGAACAGGTGAACACTGAAGCTTTCTTT
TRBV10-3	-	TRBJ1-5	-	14	CAIRVGRRDQPQHF	TGTGCCATCAGGGTGGGACGGAGAGATCAGCCCCAGCATTTT
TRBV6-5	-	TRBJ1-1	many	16	CASSYSGINEITEAFF	TGTGCCAGCAGTTACTCAGGTATCAACGAGATCACTGAAGCTTTCTTT
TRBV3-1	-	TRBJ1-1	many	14	CASSQLRLNTEAFF	TGTGCCAGCAGCCAACTGAGACTGAACACTGAAGCTTTCTTT
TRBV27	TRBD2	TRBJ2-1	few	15	CASSLAVAGGAEQFF	TGTGCCAGCAGTTTAGCGGTAGCGGGAGGGGCTGAGCAGTTCTTC
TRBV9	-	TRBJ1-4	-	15	CASSEGPTPNEKLFF	TGTGCCAGCAGCGAGGGGCCGACGCCTAATGAAAAACTGTTTTTT
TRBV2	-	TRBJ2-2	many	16	CAIPTGQQLNTGELFF	TGTGCCATCCCGACAGGCCAACAGCTGAACACCGGGGAGCTGTTTTTT
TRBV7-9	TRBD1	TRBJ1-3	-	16	CASSSFRDRGGNTIYF	TGTGCCAGCAGCTCCTTCCGGGACAGAGGTGGAAACACCATATATTTT
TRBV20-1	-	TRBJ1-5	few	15	CSATPGQLLNQPQHF	TGCAGTGCTACCCCCGGACAGCTCCTAAATCAGCCCCAGCATTTT
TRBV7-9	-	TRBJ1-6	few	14	CASSNGLVNSPLHF	TGTGCCAGCAGCAATGGACTGGTTAATTCACCCCTCCACTTT